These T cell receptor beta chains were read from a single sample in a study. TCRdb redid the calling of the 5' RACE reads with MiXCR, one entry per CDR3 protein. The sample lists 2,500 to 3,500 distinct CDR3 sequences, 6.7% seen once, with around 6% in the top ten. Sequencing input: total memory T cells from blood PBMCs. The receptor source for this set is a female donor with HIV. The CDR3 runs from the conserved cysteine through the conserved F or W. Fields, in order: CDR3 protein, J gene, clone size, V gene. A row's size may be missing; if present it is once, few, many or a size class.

CATSRMTGTRRAEAFF | TRBJ1-1 | NA | TRBV15
CASTRGNGYTF | TRBJ1-2 | medium-sized | TRBV10-1
CASSSDPPWGQPQHF | TRBJ1-5 | medium-sized | TRBV7-2
CASSLAGGVETQYF | TRBJ2-5 | medium-sized | TRBV7-2
CAWSRGSSYNEQFF | TRBJ2-1 | NA | TRBV30
CASSPREGSYNSPLHF | TRBJ1-6 | few | TRBV7-6
CATAGGSSGYNEQFF | TRBJ2-1 | NA | TRBV15
CASALGSGVTDTQYF | TRBJ2-3 | medium-sized | TRBV11-3
CASKPSGGTGDFYGYTF | TRBJ1-2 | NA | TRBV21-1
CASGPRGTGELFF | TRBJ2-2 | few | TRBV2
CATSRPGGNGNTIYF | TRBJ1-3 | NA | TRBV15
CASTPGGRSTEAFF | TRBJ1-1 | medium-sized | TRBV12-3/TRBV12-4
CSVQAASNQPQHF | TRBJ1-5 | medium-sized | TRBV29-1
CRVRDRGTEAFF | TRBJ1-1 | few | TRBV20-1
CAWSATYTGELFF | TRBJ2-2 | medium-sized | TRBV30
CATSRDVGYYGYTF | TRBJ1-2 | large | TRBV15
CASRTRALWANEQFF | TRBJ2-1 | NA | TRBV12-3/TRBV12-4
CASRGQGAWANVLTF | TRBJ2-6 | NA | TRBV7-2
CAWRTRGTGRARTEAFF | TRBJ1-1 | few | TRBV30
CASSEGAFQPQHF | TRBJ1-5 | medium-sized | TRBV7-6
CASSLGQRGSTDTQYF | TRBJ2-3 | few | TRBV11-3
CASSQGNIRAGYTF | TRBJ1-2 | NA | TRBV4-1
CASSQPTQGNQYF | TRBJ2-5 | few | TRBV7-2
CASRPPGQGNSPLHF | TRBJ1-6 | large | TRBV12-3/TRBV12-4
CASSSSGGLNYGYTF | TRBJ1-2 | few | TRBV11-1
CASSPYRGGGAGNTIYF | TRBJ1-3 | NA | TRBV3-1
CASSQAARETEAFF | TRBJ1-1 | medium-sized | TRBV4-3
CASSYYGSGEQFF | TRBJ2-1 | few | TRBV6-2/TRBV6-3
CAWSPRGRGYTF | TRBJ1-2 | medium-sized | TRBV30
CAISPLGRGVSGNTIYF | TRBJ1-3 | few | TRBV10-3
CASSRDRSTDTQYF | TRBJ2-3 | few | TRBV10-1
CASSKFQGGELFF | TRBJ2-2 | medium-sized | TRBV5-1
CASSPGILMRYTF | TRBJ1-2 | few | TRBV6-1
CASSFGVTQGGGYTF | TRBJ1-2 | NA | TRBV7-9
CAWSEALRDRDDTEAFF | TRBJ1-1 | medium-sized | TRBV30
CASSKQGPWGYGYTF | TRBJ1-2 | medium-sized | TRBV6-1
CASSLVGQGAFF | TRBJ1-1 | few | TRBV28
CASSPGGGAALNYGYTF | TRBJ1-2 | NA | TRBV7-2
CASSGTGESYNEQFF | TRBJ2-1 | medium-sized | TRBV5-1
CASSSRGRTEAFF | TRBJ1-1 | NA | TRBV7-2
CASRSAYSNQPQHF | TRBJ1-5 | medium-sized | TRBV28
CASSLGAGAGNTIYF | TRBJ1-3 | medium-sized | TRBV7-2
CATSRDQGGLEGYTF | TRBJ1-2 | medium-sized | TRBV15
CASSERMGMIYGYTF | TRBJ1-2 | NA | TRBV6-1